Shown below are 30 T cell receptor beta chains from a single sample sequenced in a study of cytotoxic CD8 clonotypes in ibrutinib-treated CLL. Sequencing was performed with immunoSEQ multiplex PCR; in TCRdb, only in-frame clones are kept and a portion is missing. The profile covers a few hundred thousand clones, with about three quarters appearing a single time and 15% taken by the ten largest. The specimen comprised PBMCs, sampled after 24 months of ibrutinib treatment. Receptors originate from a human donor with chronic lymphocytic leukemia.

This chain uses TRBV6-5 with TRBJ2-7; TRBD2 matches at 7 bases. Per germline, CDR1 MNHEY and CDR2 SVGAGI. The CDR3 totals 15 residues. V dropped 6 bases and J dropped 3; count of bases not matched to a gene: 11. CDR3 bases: TGTGCCAGCAGAGAACTAGCGAATAACTTCTACGAGCAGTACTTC. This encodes CASRELANNFYEQYF.

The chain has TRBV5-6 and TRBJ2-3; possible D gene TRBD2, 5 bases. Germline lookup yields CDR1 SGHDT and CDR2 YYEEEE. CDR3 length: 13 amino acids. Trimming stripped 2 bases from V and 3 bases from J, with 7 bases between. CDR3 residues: CASSLGGTDTQYF. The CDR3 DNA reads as TGTGCCAGCAGCTTAGGCGGGACAGATACGCAGTATTTT.

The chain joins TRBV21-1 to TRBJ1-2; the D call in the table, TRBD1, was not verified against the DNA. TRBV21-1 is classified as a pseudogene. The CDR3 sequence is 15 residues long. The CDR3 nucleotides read TGTGCCAGCAACCGGGACAGGGGTGCGCCTTATGGCTACACCTTC. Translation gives CASNRDRGAPYGYTF.

CDR3 bases: TGTGCCAGCAGTTCTAGCGGGCAGTCCTACAATGAGCAGTTCTTC. Protein product: CASSSSGQSYNEQFF. V gene TRBV28 combines with J gene TRBJ2-1; 8 bases are a match to TRBD2. Germline CDR1 reads MDHEN; CDR2 reads SYDVKM. V lost 4 bases to trimming and J lost 1 base; unmatched junction nucleotides: 3. This CDR3 is 15 amino acids long.

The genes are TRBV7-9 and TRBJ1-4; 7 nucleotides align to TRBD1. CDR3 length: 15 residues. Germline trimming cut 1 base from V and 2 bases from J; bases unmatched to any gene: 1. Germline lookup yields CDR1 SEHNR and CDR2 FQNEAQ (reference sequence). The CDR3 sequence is CASSLEGQTNEKLFF. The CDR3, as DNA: TGTGCCAGCAGCTTAGAGGGACAGACTAATGAAAAACTGTTTTTT.

The CDR3 region is CASSILQGVHTGELFF. DNA for the CDR3: TGTGCCAGTAGTATACTTCAGGGGGTCCACACCGGGGAGCTGTTTTTT. The chain uses TRBV19 and TRBJ2-2, with 7 bases fitting TRBD1. Germline V gene lookup returns CDR1 LNHDA and CDR2 SQIVND (reference sequence). V shed 2 bases, J shed 3 bases, and the junction held 6 bases outside the gene matches. The CDR3 sequence is 16 residues long.

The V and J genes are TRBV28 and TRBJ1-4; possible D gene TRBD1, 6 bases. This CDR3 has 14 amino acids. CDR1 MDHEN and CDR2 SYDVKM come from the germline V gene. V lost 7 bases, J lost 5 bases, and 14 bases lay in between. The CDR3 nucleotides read TGTGCCAGCACCAAGTTGACAGGAAATGAAAAACTGTTTTTT. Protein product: CASTKLTGNEKLFF.

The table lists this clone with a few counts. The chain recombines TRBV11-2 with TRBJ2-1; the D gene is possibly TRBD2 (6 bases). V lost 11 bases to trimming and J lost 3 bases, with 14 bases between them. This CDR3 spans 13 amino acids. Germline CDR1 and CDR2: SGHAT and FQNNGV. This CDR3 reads CAGSAGIYNEQFF. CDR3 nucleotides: TGTGCCGGGTCGGCGGGGATCTACAATGAGCAGTTCTTC.

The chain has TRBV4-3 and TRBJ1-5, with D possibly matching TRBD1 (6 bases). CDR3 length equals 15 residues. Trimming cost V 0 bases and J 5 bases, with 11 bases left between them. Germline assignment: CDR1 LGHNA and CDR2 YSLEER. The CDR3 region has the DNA TGCGCCAGCAGCCAAGACCGGGACAAGTATCAGCCCCAGCATTTT. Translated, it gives CASSQDRDKYQPQHF.

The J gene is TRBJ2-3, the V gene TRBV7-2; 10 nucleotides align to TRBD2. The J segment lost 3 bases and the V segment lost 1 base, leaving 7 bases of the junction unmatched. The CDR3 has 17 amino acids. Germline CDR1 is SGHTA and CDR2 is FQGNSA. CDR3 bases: TGTGCCAGCAGCTTAGGCGGAGCGGGAGGGGGTACAGATACGCAGTATTTT. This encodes CASSLGGAGGGTDTQYF.

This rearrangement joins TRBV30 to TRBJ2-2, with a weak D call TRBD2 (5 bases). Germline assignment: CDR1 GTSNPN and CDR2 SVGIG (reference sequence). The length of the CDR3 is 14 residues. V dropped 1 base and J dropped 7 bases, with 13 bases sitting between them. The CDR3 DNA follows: TGTGCCTGGAGTGCAGAGGGCACGGGCGGGGAGCTGTTTTTT. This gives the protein CAWSAEGTGGELFF.

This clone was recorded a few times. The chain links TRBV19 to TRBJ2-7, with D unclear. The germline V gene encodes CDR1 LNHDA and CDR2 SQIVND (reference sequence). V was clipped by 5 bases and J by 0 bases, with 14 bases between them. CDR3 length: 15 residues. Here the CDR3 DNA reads TGTGCCAGTAGTGACGTCAGCGTTAGCTCCTACGAGCAGTACTTC. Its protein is CASSDVSVSSYEQYF.

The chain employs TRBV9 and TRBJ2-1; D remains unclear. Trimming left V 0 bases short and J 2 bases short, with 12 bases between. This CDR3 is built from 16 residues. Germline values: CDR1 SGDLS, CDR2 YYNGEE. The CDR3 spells CASSVAGGPPYNEQFF. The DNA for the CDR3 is TGTGCCAGCAGCGTAGCCGGCGGTCCCCCCTACAATGAGCAGTTCTTC. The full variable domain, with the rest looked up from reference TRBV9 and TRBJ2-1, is DSGVTQTPKHLITATGQRVTLRCSPRSGDLSVYWYQQSLDQGLQFLIQYYNGEERAKGNILERFSAQQFPDLHSELNLSSLELGDSALYFCASSVAGGPPYNEQFFGPGTRLTVL.

CDR3 coding DNA: TGTGCCAGCAGCGAGGGGGCGGATACGCAGTATTTT. Protein sequence: CASSEGADTQYF. The chain employs TRBV9 and TRBJ2-3; 7 bases map to TRBD1. Germline CDR1 reads SGDLS; CDR2 reads YYNGEE. CDR3 length equals 12 residues. Trimming at V came to 3 bases and at J to 6 bases, leaving 1 base not matched to a gene.

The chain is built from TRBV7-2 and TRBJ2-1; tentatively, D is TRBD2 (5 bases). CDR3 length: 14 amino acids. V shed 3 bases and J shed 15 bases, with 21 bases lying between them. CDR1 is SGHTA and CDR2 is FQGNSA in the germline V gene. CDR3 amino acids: CASSFALADPGLFF. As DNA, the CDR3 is TGTGCCAGCAGCTTCGCTCTCGCGGATCCCGGACTGTTCTTC.

Here the CDR3 DNA reads TGTGCCAGTAGTATAAGGGGTACCTACGAGCAGTACTTC. It encodes CASSIRGTYEQYF. V gene TRBV19 combines with J gene TRBJ2-7; weak D call: TRBD1 (5 bases). Germline V lookup: CDR1 LNHDA, CDR2 SQIVND (reference sequence). The ends were cut back, 2 bases at V and 2 bases at J, with 7 bases in the middle. The CDR3 totals 13 residues.

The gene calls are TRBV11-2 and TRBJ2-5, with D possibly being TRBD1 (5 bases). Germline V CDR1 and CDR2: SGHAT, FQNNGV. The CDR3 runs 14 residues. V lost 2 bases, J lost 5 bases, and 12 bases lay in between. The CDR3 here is CASSLPPSGETQYF. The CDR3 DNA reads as TGTGCCAGCAGCTTACCACCCTCAGGGGAGACCCAGTACTTC.

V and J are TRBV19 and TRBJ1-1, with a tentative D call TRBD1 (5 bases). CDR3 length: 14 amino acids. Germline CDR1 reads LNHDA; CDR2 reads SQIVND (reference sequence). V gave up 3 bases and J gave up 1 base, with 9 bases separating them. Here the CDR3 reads CASSIGHTNTEAFF. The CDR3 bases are TGTGCCAGTAGTATTGGACACACGAACACTGAAGCTTTCTTT.

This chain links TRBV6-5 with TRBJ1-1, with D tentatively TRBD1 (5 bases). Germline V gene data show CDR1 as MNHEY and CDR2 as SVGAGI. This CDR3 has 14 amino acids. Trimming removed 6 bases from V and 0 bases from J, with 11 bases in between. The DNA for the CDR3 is TGTGCCAGCAGGAGGGGCCCGATGAACACTGAAGCTTTCTTT. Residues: CASRRGPMNTEAFF.

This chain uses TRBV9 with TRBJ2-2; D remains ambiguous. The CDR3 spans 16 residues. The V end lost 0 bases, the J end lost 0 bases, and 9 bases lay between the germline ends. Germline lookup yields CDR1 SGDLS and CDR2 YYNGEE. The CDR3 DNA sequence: TGTGCCAGCAGCGTAGAGGACGCCCCGAACACCGGGGAGCTGTTTTTT. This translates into CASSVEDAPNTGELFF.

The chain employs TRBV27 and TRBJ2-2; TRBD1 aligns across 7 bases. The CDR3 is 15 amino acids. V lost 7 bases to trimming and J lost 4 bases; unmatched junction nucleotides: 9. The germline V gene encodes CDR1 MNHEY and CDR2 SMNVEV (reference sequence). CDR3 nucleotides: TGTGCCAGCAAAAGGAAGGGGGCGGGCACCGGGGAGCTGTTTTTT. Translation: CASKRKGAGTGELFF.

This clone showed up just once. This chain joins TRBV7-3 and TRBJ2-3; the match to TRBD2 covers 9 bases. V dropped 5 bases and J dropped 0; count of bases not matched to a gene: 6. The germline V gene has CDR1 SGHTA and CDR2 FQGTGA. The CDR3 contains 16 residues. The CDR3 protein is CASSNPGLASTDTQYF. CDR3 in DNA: TGTGCCAGCAGCAACCCGGGACTAGCTAGCACAGATACGCAGTATTTT.

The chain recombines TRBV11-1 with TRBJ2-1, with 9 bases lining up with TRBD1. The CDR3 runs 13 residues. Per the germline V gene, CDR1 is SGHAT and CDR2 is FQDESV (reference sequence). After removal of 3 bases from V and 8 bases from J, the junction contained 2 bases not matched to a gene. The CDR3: CASSLDRGDEQFF. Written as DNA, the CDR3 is TGTGCCAGCAGCTTGGACAGGGGCGATGAGCAGTTCTTC. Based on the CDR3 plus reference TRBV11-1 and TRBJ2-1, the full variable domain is EAEVAQSPRYKITEKSQAVAFWCDPISGHATLYWYRQILGQGPELLVQFQDESVVDDSQLPKDRFSAERLKGVDSTLKIQPAELGDSAMYLCASSLDRGDEQFFGPGTRLTVL.

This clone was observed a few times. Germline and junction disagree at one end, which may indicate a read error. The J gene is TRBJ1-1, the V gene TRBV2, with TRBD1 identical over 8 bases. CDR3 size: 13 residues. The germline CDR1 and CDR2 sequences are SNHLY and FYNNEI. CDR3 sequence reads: CASSEAPRGPAVF. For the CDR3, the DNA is TGTGCCAGCAGTGAAGCACCCAGGGGGCCGGCGGTCTTT.

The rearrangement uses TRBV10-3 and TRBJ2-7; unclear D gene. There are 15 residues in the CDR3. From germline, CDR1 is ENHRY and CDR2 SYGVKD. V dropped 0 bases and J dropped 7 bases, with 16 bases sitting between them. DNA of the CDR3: TGTGCCATCAGTGAGTCGACTGGCGCCCAAGGGGAGCAGTACTTC. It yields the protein CAISESTGAQGEQYF.

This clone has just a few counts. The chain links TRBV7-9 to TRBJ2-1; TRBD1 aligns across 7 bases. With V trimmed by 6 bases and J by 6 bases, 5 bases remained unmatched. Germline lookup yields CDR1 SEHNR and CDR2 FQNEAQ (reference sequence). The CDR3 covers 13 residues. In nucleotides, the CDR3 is TGTGCCAGCAGTTTAAACAGGGGCAATGAGCAGTTCTTC. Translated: CASSLNRGNEQFF. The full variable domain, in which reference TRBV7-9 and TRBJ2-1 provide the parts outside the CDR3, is DTGVSQNPRHKITKRGQNVTFRCDPISEHNRLYWYRQTLGQGPEFLTYFQNEAQLEKSRLLSDRFSAERPKGSFSTLEIQRTEQGDSAMYLCASSLNRGNEQFFGPGTRLTVL.

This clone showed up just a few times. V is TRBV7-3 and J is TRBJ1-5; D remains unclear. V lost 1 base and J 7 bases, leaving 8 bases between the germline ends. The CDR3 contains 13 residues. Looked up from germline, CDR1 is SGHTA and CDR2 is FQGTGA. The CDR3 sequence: CASSLSSGQPQHF. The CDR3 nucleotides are TGTGCCAGCAGCTTAAGTTCGGGGCAGCCCCAGCATTTT.

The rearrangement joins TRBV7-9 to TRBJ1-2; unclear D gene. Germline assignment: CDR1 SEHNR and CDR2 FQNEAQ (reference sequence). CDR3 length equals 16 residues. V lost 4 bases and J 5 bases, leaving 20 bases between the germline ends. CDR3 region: CASSSVGTTALYGYTF. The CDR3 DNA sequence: TGTGCCAGCAGCTCCGTGGGAACGACGGCATTATATGGCTACACCTTC.

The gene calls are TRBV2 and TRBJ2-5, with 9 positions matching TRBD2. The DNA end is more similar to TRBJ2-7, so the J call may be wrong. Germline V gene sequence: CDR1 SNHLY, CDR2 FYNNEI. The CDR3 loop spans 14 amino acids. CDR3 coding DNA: TGTGCCAGCACTGGACTAGCGAAGGGCTACGAGCAGTACTTC. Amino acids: CASTGLAKGYEQYF.

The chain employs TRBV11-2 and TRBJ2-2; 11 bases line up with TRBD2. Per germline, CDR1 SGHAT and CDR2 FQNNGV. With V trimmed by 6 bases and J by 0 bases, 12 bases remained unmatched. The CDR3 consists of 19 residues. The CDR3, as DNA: TGTGCCAGCAGAAATCCCGGGACTAGCGGATTCGCGAACACCGGGGAGCTGTTTTTT. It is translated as CASRNPGTSGFANTGELFF.